These T cell receptor beta chains were read from a single sample in a study of blood T cell repertoires in COVID-19. The table came from immunoSEQ multiplex PCR; TCRdb's copy has only in-frame clones and leaves some out. The sample includes more than 45,000 clones, more than 80% seen only once; the top ten take roughly 1.4%. The material sequenced was peripheral blood. The receptors come from a man between 60 and 75 years old with acute or convalescent COVID-19. Both conserved end residues are trimmed from each CDR3. Each record gives: V gene, clone size, CDR3 protein. Clone size is shown for a subset of rows, as once, few, many or a class of expanded clone.

>TRBV28|few
ASTQAGTGSSNQPQH
>TRBV5-4|NA
ASSDRLSYEQY
>TRBV6-2/TRBV6-3|NA
ASSSLTGPTGELF
>TRBV2|once
ASSAQGVQEKLF
>TRBV7-2|NA
ASSPLGLADNTGELF
>TRBV7-8|once
ASSLGTGANSPLH
>TRBV28|NA
ASSLKGAGGHIQY
>TRBV30|NA
AWTGDNSDSEAF
>TRBV28|NA
ASSFTGVPYEQY
>TRBV11-3|NA
ASSSTGTGNEKLF
>TRBV10-3|NA
ATHRDTQNTEAF
>TRBV19|once
ASSIGHSNTEAF
>TRBV7-2|NA
ASSLRTGLNTEAF
>TRBV19|NA
ASRTGALYSPLH
>TRBV4-1|once
ASSQTPPPRRTEAF
>TRBV7-2|NA
ASRYTLGAGNTIY
>TRBV28|NA
ASSATSGRLGDTQY
>TRBV4-3|NA
ASRAGGDYGYT
>TRBV10-3|NA
AITSDSSYEQY
>TRBV9|NA
ASSATSGRRTDTQY
>TRBV3-1/TRBV3-2|NA
ASSPPRSGMNTEAF
>TRBV5-4|NA
ASSLGLAGGPQETQY
>TRBV13|NA
ASSLVGLGYT